This T cell receptor (beta chain) is from a study of blood T cell repertoires in COVID-19. Study as a whole: Both acute and convalescent COVID-19 samples were obtained from the United States, Italy and Spain. PBMCs, B-cell-depleted T cells, or T cells were the source of the cDNA or gDNA that made up the material.

Original analysis: Estimates of nucleated cell counts were drawn from the amplification of reference gene primers. TCRdb's copy holds only in-frame clones and misses some; the assay was immunoSEQ multiplex PCR. For V, J and clone size, that table is used; D and trimming come from the DNA. The sample consists of some 380,000 clones, around 87% of them appearing once. The V gene end was trimmed by 4 bases and the J gene end by 3 bases; junction bases not matched to a gene: 5. CDR3 length equals 14 residues. Germline values: CDR1 KGHSH, CDR2 LQKENI. The sequence came from a young man with active or convalescent COVID-19. The rearrangement uses TRBV18 and TRBJ2-5; 7 nucleotides align to TRBD1. Sequenced material: peripheral blood. The CDR3 DNA follows: TGTGCCAGCTCACGAGACAGGGTTGAAGAGACCCAGTACTTC. Translating gives CASSRDRVEETQYF.